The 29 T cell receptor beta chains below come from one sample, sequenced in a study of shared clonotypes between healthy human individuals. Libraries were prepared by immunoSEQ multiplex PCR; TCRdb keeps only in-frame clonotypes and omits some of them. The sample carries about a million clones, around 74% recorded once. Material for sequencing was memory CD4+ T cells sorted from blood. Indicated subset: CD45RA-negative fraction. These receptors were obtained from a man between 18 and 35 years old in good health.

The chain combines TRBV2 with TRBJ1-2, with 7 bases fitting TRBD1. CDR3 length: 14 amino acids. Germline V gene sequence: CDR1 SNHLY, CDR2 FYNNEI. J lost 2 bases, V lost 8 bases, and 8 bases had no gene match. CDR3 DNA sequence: TGTGCCAGCCTACAGGGGTTTAGAAACTATGGCTACACCTTC. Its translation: CASLQGFRNYGYTF.

Here the CDR3 DNA reads TGCGCCAGCAGTCAATGGCCCAGGGAGAGAACTAGAGCGCGCAATCAGCCCCAGCATTTT. Encoded protein: CASSQWPRERTRARNQPQHF. This chain connects TRBV23-1 to TRBJ1-5; possible D gene TRBD1, 5 bases. TRBV23-1 is assigned to the ORF class and has an uncertain function. V lost 1 base and J lost 2, with 24 bases in between. The CDR3 runs to 20 residues.

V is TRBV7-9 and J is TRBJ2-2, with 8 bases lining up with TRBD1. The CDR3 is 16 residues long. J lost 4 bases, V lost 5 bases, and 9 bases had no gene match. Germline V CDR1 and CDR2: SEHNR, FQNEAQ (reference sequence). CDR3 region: CASSQGGTGGTGELFF. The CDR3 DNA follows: TGTGCCAGCAGCCAAGGGGGGACAGGCGGCACCGGGGAGCTGTTTTTT.

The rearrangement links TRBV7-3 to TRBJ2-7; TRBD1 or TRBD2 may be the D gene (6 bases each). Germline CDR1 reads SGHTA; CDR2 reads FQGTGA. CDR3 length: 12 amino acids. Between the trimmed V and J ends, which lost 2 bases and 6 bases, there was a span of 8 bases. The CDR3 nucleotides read TGTGCCAGCAGCTTAGAGGGGGGCGAGCAGTACTTC. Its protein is CASSLEGGEQYF.

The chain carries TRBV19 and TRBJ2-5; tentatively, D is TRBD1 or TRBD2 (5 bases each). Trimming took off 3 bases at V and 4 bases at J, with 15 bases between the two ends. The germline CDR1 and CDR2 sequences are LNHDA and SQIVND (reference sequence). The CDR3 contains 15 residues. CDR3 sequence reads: CASSIWGSGGETQYF. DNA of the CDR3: TGTGCCAGTAGTATCTGGGGGAGCGGAGGAGAGACCCAGTACTTC.

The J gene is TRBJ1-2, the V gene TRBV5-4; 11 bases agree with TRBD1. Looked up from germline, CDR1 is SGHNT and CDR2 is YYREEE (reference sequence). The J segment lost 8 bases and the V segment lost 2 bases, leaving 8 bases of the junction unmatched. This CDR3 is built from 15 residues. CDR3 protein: CASSFEGQGARGYTF. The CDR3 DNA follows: TGTGCCAGCAGCTTCGAAGGACAGGGGGCGCGGGGCTACACCTTC. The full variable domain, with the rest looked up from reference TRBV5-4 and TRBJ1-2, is ETGVTQSPTHLIKTRGQQVTLRCSSQSGHNTVSWYQQALGQGPQFIFQYYREEENGRGNFPPRFSGLQFPNYSSELNVNALELDDSALYLCASSFEGQGARGYTFGSGTRLTVV.

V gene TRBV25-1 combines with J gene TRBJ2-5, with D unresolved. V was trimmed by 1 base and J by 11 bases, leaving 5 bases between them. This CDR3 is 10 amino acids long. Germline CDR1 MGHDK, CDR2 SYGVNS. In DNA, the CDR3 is TGTGCCAGCAGTGAATTTGTGCAGTACTTC. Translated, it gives CASSEFVQYF. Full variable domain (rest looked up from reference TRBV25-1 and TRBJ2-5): EADIYQTPRYLVIGTGKKITLECSQTMGHDKMYWYQQDPGMELHLIHYSYGVNSTEKGDLSSESTVSRIRTEHFPLTLESARPSHTSQYLCASSEFVQYFGPGTRLLVL.

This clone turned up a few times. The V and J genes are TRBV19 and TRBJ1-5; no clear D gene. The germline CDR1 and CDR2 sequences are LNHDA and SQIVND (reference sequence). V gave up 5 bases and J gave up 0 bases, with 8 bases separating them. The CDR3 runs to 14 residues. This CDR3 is CASSEQNSNQPQHF. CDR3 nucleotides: TGTGCCAGTAGTGAACAGAATAGCAATCAGCCCCAGCATTTT.

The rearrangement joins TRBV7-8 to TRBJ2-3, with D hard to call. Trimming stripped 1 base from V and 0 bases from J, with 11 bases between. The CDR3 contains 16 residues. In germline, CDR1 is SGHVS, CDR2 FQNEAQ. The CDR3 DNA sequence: TGTGCCAGCAGCTTAGAAGGCATTACTAGCACAGATACGCAGTATTTT. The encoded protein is CASSLEGITSTDTQYF.

DNA for the CDR3: TGTGCCAGCAGTGACAGGGGAGTTCCTGGGGCCAACGTCCTGACTTTC. It codes for CASSDRGVPGANVLTF. This chain joins TRBV6-1 and TRBJ2-6, with D possibly being TRBD1 (6 bases). Germline CDR1 and CDR2: MNHNS and SASEGT. The germline V and J ends were trimmed by 3 bases and 2 bases, with 11 bases remaining between them. This CDR3 contains 16 residues.

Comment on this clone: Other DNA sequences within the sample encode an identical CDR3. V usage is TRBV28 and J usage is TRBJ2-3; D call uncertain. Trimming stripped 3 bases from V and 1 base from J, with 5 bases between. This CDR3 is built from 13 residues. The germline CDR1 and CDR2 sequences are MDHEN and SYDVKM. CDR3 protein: CASSLAGTDTQYF. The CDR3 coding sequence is TGTGCCAGCAGTTTGGCCGGCACAGATACGCAGTATTTT.

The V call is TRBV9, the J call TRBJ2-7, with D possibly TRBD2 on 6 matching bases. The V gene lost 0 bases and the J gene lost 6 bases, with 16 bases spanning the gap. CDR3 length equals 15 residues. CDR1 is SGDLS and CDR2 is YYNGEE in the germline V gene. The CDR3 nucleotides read TGTGCCAGCAGCGTAGATCCGCGACTAGTAAGCGAGCAGTACTTC. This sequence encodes CASSVDPRLVSEQYF.

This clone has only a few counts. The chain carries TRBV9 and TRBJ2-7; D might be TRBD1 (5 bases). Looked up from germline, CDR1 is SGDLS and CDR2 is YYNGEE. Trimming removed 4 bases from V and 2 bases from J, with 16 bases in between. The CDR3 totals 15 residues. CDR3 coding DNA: TGTGCCAGCAGCCCATACCCAGACAGAACCTACGAGCAGTACTTC. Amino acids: CASSPYPDRTYEQYF.

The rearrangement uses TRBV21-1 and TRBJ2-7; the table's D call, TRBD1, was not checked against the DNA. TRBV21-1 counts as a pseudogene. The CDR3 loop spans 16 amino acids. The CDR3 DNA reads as TGTGCCAGCAGCACCAGAGAACACAGGGATGAGGACGAGCAGTACTTC. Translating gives CASSTREHRDEDEQYF.

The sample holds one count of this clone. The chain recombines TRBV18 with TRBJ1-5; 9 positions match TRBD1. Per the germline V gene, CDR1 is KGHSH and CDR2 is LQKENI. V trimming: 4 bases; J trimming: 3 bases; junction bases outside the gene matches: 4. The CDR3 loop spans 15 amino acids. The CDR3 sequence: CASSQGQGFNQPQHF. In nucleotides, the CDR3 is TGTGCCAGCTCACAGGGACAGGGATTCAATCAGCCCCAGCATTTT.

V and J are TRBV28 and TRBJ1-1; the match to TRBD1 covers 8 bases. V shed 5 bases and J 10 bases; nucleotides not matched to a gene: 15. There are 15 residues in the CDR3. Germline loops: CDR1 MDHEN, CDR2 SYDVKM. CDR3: CASSTEGQGDNRAFF. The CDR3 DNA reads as TGTGCCAGCAGTACAGAAGGACAGGGCGACAATCGAGCTTTCTTT.

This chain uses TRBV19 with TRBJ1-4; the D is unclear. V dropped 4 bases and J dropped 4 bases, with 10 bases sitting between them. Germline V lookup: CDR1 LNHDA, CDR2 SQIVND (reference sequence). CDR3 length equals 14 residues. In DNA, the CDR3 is TGTGCCAGTAGTACGTACGGAGGTAATGAAAAACTGTTTTTT. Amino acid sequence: CASSTYGGNEKLFF.

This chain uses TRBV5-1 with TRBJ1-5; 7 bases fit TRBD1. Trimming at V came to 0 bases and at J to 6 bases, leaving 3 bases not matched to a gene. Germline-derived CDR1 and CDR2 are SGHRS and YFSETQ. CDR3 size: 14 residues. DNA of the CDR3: TGCGCCAGCAGCTTGGAAGGGGGCCCTCAGCCCCAGCATTTT. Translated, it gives CASSLEGGPQPQHF.

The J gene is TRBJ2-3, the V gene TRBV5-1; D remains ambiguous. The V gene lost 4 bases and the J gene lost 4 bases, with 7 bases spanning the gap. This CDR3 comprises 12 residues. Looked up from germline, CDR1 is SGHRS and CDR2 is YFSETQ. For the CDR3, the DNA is TGCGCCAGCAGCCCCTCTTCAGATACGCAGTATTTT. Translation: CASSPSSDTQYF. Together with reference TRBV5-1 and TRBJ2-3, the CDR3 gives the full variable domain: KAGVTQTPRYLIKTRGQQVTLSCSPISGHRSVSWYQQTPGQGLQFLFEYFSETQRNKGNFPGRFSGRQFSNSRSEMNVSTLELGDSALYLCASSPSSDTQYFGPGTRLTVL.

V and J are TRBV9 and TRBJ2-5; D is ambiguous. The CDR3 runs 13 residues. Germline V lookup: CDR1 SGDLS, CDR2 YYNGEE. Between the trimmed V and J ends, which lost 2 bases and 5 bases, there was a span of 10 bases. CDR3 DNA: TGTGCCAGCAGCGTTGGTAGGGATGAGACCCAGTACTTC. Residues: CASSVGRDETQYF.

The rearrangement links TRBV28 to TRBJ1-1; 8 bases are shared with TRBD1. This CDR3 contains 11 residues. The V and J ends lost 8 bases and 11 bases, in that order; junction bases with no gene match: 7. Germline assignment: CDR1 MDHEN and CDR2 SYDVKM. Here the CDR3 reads CASVYRDRAFF. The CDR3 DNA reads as TGTGCCAGCGTATACAGGGACAGGGCTTTCTTT.

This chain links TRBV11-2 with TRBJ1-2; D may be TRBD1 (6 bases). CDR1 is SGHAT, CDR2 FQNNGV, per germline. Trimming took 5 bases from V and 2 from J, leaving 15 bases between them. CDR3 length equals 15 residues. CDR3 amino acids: CASSHGTRGNYGYTF. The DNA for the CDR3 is TGTGCCAGCAGCCACGGGACACGTGGCAACTATGGCTACACCTTC.

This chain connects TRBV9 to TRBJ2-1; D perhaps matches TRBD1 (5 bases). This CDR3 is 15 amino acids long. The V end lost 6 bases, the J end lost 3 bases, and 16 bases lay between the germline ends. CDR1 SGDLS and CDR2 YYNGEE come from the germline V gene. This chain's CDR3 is CASTRLGTGYNEQFF. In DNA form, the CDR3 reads TGTGCCAGCACGCGGTTGGGAACAGGCTACAATGAGCAGTTCTTC.

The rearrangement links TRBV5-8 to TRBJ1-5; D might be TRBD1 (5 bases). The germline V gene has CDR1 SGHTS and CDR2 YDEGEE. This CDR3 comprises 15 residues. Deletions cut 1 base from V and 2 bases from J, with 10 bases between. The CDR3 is CASSLLGAGNQPQHF. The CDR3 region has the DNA TGTGCCAGCAGCTTGCTCGGGGCAGGCAATCAGCCCCAGCATTTT.

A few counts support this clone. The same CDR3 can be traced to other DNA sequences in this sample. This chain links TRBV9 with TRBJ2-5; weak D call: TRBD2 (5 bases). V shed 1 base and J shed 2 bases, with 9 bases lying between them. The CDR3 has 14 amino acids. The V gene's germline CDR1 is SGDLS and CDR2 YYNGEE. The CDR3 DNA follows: TGTGCCAGCAGCGTATTCGGAGGACAAGAGACCCAGTACTTC. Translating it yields CASSVFGGQETQYF.

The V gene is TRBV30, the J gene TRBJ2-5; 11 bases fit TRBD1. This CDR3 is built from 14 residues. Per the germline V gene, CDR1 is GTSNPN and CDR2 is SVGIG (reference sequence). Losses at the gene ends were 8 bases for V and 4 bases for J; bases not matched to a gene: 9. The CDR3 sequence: CARGQGEKGETQYF. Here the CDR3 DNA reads TGTGCCCGGGGACAGGGGGAAAAAGGAGAGACCCAGTACTTC.

CDR3 DNA sequence: TGTGCCAGCAGCCCCCGACAGGCCCGGGATACGCAGTATTTT. Its protein is CASSPRQARDTQYF. This sequence joins TRBV11-2 and TRBJ2-3; D is perhaps TRBD1 (6 bases). The V end lost 5 bases, the J end lost 6 bases, and 15 bases lay between the germline ends. This CDR3 contains 14 residues. The germline CDR1 and CDR2 sequences are SGHAT and FQNNGV.

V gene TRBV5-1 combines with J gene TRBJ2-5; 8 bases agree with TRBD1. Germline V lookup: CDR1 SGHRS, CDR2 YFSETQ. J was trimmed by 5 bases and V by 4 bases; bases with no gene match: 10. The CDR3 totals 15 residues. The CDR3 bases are TGCGCCAGCAGCCCGACAGGGGCTAGACTGGAGACCCAGTACTTC. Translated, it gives CASSPTGARLETQYF.

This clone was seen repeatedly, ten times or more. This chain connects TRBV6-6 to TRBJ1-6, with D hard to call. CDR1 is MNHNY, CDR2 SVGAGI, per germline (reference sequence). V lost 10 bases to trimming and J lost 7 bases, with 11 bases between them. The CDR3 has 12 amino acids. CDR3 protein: CATHRPNSPLHF. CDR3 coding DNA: TGTGCCACCCATAGGCCAAATTCACCCCTCCACTTT.